These 28 T cell receptor beta chains share one sample of origin, sequenced in a study of cytomegalovirus exposure and HLA in healthy donors. Both 60 Vbeta primers and 13 Jbeta primers went into the PCR. Here immunoSEQ multiplex PCR was the method, and the copy in TCRdb shows in-frame clones only, minus some. Here the sample spans more than 150,000 clones, 84% being singletons. Sample: PBMCs. The receptors come from a girl aged 2-9 years in good health and CMV-seropositive.

The chain recombines TRBV11-1 with TRBJ1-2; 8 bases map to TRBD1. V dropped 5 bases and J dropped 5; count of bases not matched to a gene: 10. The CDR3 is 15 residues long. Germline V gene sequence: CDR1 SGHAT, CDR2 FQDESV (reference sequence). CDR3 in DNA: TGTGCCAGCAGCGATCACCGGGACAGGAATTATGGCTACACCTTC. Its translation: CASSDHRDRNYGYTF.

The CDR3 spells CASSLTGGSYEQYF. The DNA of the CDR3 is TGTGCCAGCAGCTTAACTGGAGGCTCCTACGAGCAGTACTTC. This chain links TRBV7-2 with TRBJ2-7, with D possibly matching TRBD2 (5 bases). The V end lost 2 bases, the J end lost 0 bases, and 8 bases lay between the germline ends. CDR1 is SGHTA and CDR2 is FQGNSA in the germline V gene. The CDR3 runs 14 residues.

The chain combines TRBV14 with TRBJ2-1; 8 bases map to TRBD2. The CDR3 has 14 amino acids. Germline V CDR1 and CDR2: SGHDN, FVKESK. The J segment lost 6 bases and the V segment lost 0 bases, leaving 1 base of the junction unmatched. The CDR3 loop is CASSQDTSGNEQFF. Written as DNA, the CDR3 is TGTGCCAGCAGCCAAGATACTAGCGGCAATGAGCAGTTCTTC.

The rearrangement links TRBV7-9 to TRBJ1-1; the D is unclear. Trimming removed 4 bases from V and 11 bases from J, with 23 bases in between. Germline V CDR1 and CDR2: SEHNR, FQNEAQ (reference sequence). The CDR3 extends over 15 amino acids. CDR3 DNA sequence: TGTGCCAGCAGCTCCATAACCCACACCGTATCATCGGCTTTCTTT. It yields the protein CASSSITHTVSSAFF.

This chain joins TRBV15 and TRBJ2-7, with a weak D call TRBD2 (5 bases). Trimming cost V 6 bases and J 0 bases, with 12 bases left between them. This CDR3 is built from 14 residues. Germline CDR1 and CDR2: LNHNV and YYDKDF (reference sequence). CDR3 in amino acids: CATRSPRDSYEQYF. CDR3 sequence (DNA): TGTGCCACCAGGTCTCCCCGGGACTCCTACGAGCAGTACTTC.

This rearrangement joins TRBV30 to TRBJ2-5; 13 bases map to TRBD2. From germline, CDR1 is GTSNPN and CDR2 SVGIG (reference sequence). V was clipped by 2 bases and J by 5 bases; unmatched bases: 5. The CDR3 consists of 15 residues. CDR3 nucleotides: TGTGCCTGGAGTAGGGGACTAGCGGGATACGAGACCCAGTACTTC. Translated, it gives CAWSRGLAGYETQYF.

The chain is built from TRBV9 and TRBJ1-3; a weak D match, TRBD1 (5 bases). This CDR3 has 15 residues. Looked up from germline, CDR1 is SGDLS and CDR2 is YYNGEE. V was clipped by 0 bases and J by 4 bases, with 11 bases between them. The DNA of the CDR3 is TGTGCCAGCAGCGTAGCCGGGGCGGGAGGAAACACCATATATTTT. Translated, it gives CASSVAGAGGNTIYF.

This rearrangement joins TRBV2 to TRBJ1-1; TRBD1 aligns across 11 bases. J was trimmed by 4 bases and V by 6 bases; bases with no gene match: 10. The CDR3 has 16 amino acids. Germline V gives CDR1 SNHLY, CDR2 FYNNEI. In nucleotides, the CDR3 is TGTGCCAGCAGAAAGCGGGACAGGGGGGTAAGCACTGAAGCTTTCTTT. It codes for CASRKRDRGVSTEAFF.

This chain uses TRBV7-2 with TRBJ2-7; 12 nucleotides align to TRBD1. Germline V gives CDR1 SGHTA, CDR2 FQGNSA. The CDR3 has 16 residues. With 1 base clipped from V and 3 bases from J, the junction kept 4 bases outside the gene matches. The CDR3 sequence: CASSLVGTGGFYEQYF. In nucleotides, the CDR3 is TGTGCCAGCAGCTTAGTCGGGACAGGGGGCTTCTACGAGCAGTACTTC. Full variable domain (missing parts from reference TRBV7-2 and TRBJ2-7): GAGVSQSPSNKVTEKGKDVELRCDPISGHTALYWYRQSLGQGLEFLIYFQGNSAPDKSGLPSDRFSAERTGGSVSTLTIQRTQQEDSAVYLCASSLVGTGGFYEQYFGPGTRLTVT.

This clone was recorded once. The V call is TRBV19, the J call TRBJ2-2, with TRBD2 as a possible D gene (6 bases). CDR3 length: 14 residues. Germline CDR1 LNHDA, CDR2 SQIVND (reference sequence). Trimming shortened V by 6 bases and J by 3 bases, and 11 bases separated the two germline ends. CDR3: CASSGREDTGELFF. The CDR3 DNA reads as TGTGCCAGTAGCGGGAGAGAAGACACCGGGGAGCTGTTTTTT.

The V and J genes are TRBV18 and TRBJ1-2, with 7 positions matching TRBD1. The length of the CDR3 is 14 residues. Trimming removed 8 bases from V and 6 bases from J; junction bases left unmatched: 12. CDR1 is KGHSH, CDR2 LQKENI, per germline. This CDR3 reads CASQKGGQTNGYTF. The CDR3 DNA reads TGTGCCAGCCAAAAGGGGGGACAGACCAATGGCTACACCTTC.

The chain joins TRBV29-1 to TRBJ2-7, with 7 bases fitting TRBD1. The CDR3 loop spans 13 amino acids. CDR1 SQVTM and CDR2 ANQGSEA come from the germline V gene. The trim removed 4 bases at V and 6 bases at J, leaving 9 bases unmatched. The CDR3 loop is CSVVGQVGGEQYF. The DNA of the CDR3 is TGCAGCGTTGTAGGACAGGTCGGCGGCGAGCAGTACTTC.

This chain uses TRBV7-9 with TRBJ1-5; D is unresolved. Deletions cut 8 bases from V and 3 bases from J, with 14 bases between. In germline, CDR1 is SEHNR, CDR2 FQNEAQ (reference sequence). This CDR3 has 14 amino acids. CDR3 loop: CASGRDGINQPQHF. Here the CDR3 DNA reads TGTGCCAGCGGGAGAGACGGAATCAATCAGCCCCAGCATTTT.

Written as DNA, the CDR3 is TGTGCCAGCAGTCCCACAGGGATCACAGATACGCAGTATTTT. Translated, it gives CASSPTGITDTQYF. V is TRBV28 and J is TRBJ2-3, with D possibly being TRBD1 (6 bases). The CDR3 has 14 amino acids. Trimming left V 5 bases short and J 2 bases short, with 11 bases between. Per germline, CDR1 MDHEN and CDR2 SYDVKM.

This chain connects TRBV6-5 to TRBJ2-5, with D perhaps TRBD2 (6 bases). The length of the CDR3 is 13 residues. Per germline, CDR1 MNHEY and CDR2 SVGAGI. V shed 2 bases and J shed 11 bases, with 15 bases lying between them. CDR3 in amino acids: CASSYPGERRQYF. The CDR3 nucleotides read TGTGCCAGCAGTTACCCGGGGGAGCGCAGGCAGTACTTC.

Notes on this clone: Additional DNA sequences in this sample encode the identical CDR3. V usage is TRBV5-1 and J usage is TRBJ2-3; TRBD1 matches 8 bases. Germline V gene lookup returns CDR1 SGHRS and CDR2 YFSETQ. CDR3 size: 13 residues. The V segment lost 0 bases and the J segment 6 bases; nucleotides outside the gene matches: 0. The DNA of the CDR3 is TGCGCCAGCAGCTTGGGGACAGGGGATACGCAGTATTTT. Its translation: CASSLGTGDTQYF.

This clone was seen a handful of times. The CDR3 DNA reads as TGTGCCAGCAGTTTTTGGCCAGGGGGCTCCTATGGCTACACCTTC. As protein: CASSFWPGGSYGYTF. The rearrangement joins TRBV5-4 to TRBJ1-2; 8 bases agree with TRBD1. V trimming: 5 bases; J trimming: 4 bases; junction bases outside the gene matches: 10. CDR1 is SGHNT and CDR2 is YYREEE in the germline V gene (reference sequence). The CDR3 runs to 15 residues.

This clone showed up just a few times. At one boundary the junction diverges from the germline segment, which might be a read error. The V and J genes are TRBV7-6 and TRBJ2-7, with 7 positions matching TRBD2. The CDR3 totals 12 residues. Germline V gives CDR1 SGHVS, CDR2 FNYEAQ. Here the CDR3 DNA reads TGTGCCAGCAGCCTGGGGGAGGGTGTTATCCGCTTC. It translates to CASSLGEGVIRF.

This sequence joins TRBV5-1 and TRBJ1-1, with D uncertain. The CDR3 loop spans 14 amino acids. Per the germline V gene, CDR1 is SGHRS and CDR2 is YFSETQ. Trimming took 4 bases from V and 3 from J, leaving 13 bases between them. The CDR3 here is CASSLRGLDTEAFF. The CDR3 DNA reads as TGCGCCAGCAGCCTCCGGGGATTGGACACTGAAGCTTTCTTT. The variable domain in full, completed from reference TRBV5-1 and TRBJ1-1, reads KAGVTQTPRYLIKTRGQQVTLSCSPISGHRSVSWYQQTPGQGLQFLFEYFSETQRNKGNFPGRFSGRQFSNSRSEMNVSTLELGDSALYLCASSLRGLDTEAFFGQGTRLTVV.

The DNA of the CDR3 is TGCGCCAGCAGCTTAGCGGGCCACTCCTACAATGAGCAGTTCTTC. The encoded protein is CASSLAGHSYNEQFF. The V gene is TRBV10-2, the J gene TRBJ2-1; 7 bases are shared with TRBD2. The CDR3 sequence is 15 residues long. J was trimmed by 0 bases and V by 6 bases; bases with no gene match: 5. CDR1 is WSHSY, CDR2 SAAADI, per germline.

CDR3 sequence (DNA): TGTGCCAGCAGCTTGGCGAACACTGAAGCTTTCTTT. As protein: CASSLANTEAFF. The chain uses TRBV11-2 and TRBJ1-1; D gene uncertain. Germline V gene data show CDR1 as SGHAT and CDR2 as FQNNGV. The CDR3 runs to 12 residues. Trimming stripped 3 bases from V and 1 base from J, with 3 bases between.

The chain couples TRBV6-5 to TRBJ2-1; D is undetermined. Germline CDR1 is MNHEY and CDR2 is SVGAGI. The germline V and J ends were trimmed by 2 bases and 0 bases, with 8 bases remaining between them. This CDR3 region has 15 residues. CDR3 residues: CASSYASSSYNEQFF. The DNA of the CDR3 is TGTGCCAGCAGTTACGCTTCCAGCTCCTACAATGAGCAGTTCTTC.

The chain couples TRBV25-1 to TRBJ2-1, with D perhaps TRBD2 (5 bases). There are 14 residues in the CDR3. The germline V and J ends were trimmed by 1 base and 12 bases, with 16 bases remaining between them. Germline V gives CDR1 MGHDK, CDR2 SYGVNS. The CDR3 DNA is TGTGCCAGCAGTGAATCCGACTACGTCCTAGGGCAGTTCTTC. Translation gives CASSESDYVLGQFF. Supplemented by reference TRBV25-1 and TRBJ2-1, the full variable domain reads EADIYQTPRYLVIGTGKKITLECSQTMGHDKMYWYQQDPGMELHLIHYSYGVNSTEKGDLSSESTVSRIRTEHFPLTLESARPSHTSQYLCASSESDYVLGQFFGPGTRLTVL.

V and J are TRBV9 and TRBJ2-3; 12 nucleotides match TRBD2. Germline CDR1 and CDR2: SGDLS and YYNGEE. The ends lost 0 bases at V and 4 bases at J; junction bases unmatched: 3. The CDR3 totals 16 residues. CDR3 DNA: TGTGCCAGCAGCGTAGGGGCTAGCGGGAGGGCAGATACGCAGTATTTT. It is translated as CASSVGASGRADTQYF.

The chain has TRBV4-1 and TRBJ1-2; D uncertain. V gave up 1 base and J gave up 14 bases, with 20 bases separating them. Looked up from germline, CDR1 is MGHRA and CDR2 is YSYEKL. This CDR3 has 14 amino acids. DNA for the CDR3: TGCGCCAGCAGCCAAGCACCGGAGGCCCTAAGAAGAACCTTC. Translation gives CASSQAPEALRRTF.

This clone turned up a few times. Other DNA sequences of this sample code for an identical CDR3. The chain recombines TRBV5-6 with TRBJ1-2; possible D gene TRBD1, 6 bases. The CDR3 totals 13 residues. CDR1 SGHDT and CDR2 YYEEEE come from the germline V gene. The V gene lost 4 bases and the J gene lost 4 bases, with 11 bases spanning the gap. The CDR3, as DNA: TGTGCCAGCAGCCTTGACAGGACCTATGGCTACACCTTC. It yields the protein CASSLDRTYGYTF.

The V call is TRBV7-2, the J call TRBJ2-7; 9 bases are a match to TRBD2. Trimming removed 1 base from V and 6 bases from J; junction bases left unmatched: 13. The CDR3 sequence is 17 residues long. Germline CDR1 SGHTA, CDR2 FQGNSA. CDR3 protein: CASSLDPTRGRGGEQYF. The CDR3 DNA is TGTGCCAGCAGCTTAGACCCCACCCGCGGGAGGGGGGGCGAGCAGTACTTC. The variable domain in full, with the rest retrieved from reference TRBV7-2 and TRBJ2-7, is GAGVSQSPSNKVTEKGKDVELRCDPISGHTALYWYRQSLGQGLEFLIYFQGNSAPDKSGLPSDRFSAERTGGSVSTLTIQRTQQEDSAVYLCASSLDPTRGRGGEQYFGPGTRLTVT.

The rearrangement joins TRBV27 to TRBJ1-6; D might be TRBD1 (5 bases). V lost 5 bases to trimming and J lost 0 bases, with 11 bases between them. Germline CDR1 is MNHEY and CDR2 is SMNVEV (reference sequence). The length of the CDR3 is 16 residues. CDR3 nucleotide sequence: TGTGCCAGCAGTGCCACAGGCGTCTCCTATAATTCACCCCTCCACTTT. The encoded protein is CASSATGVSYNSPLHF.